What follows are 3 T cell receptor beta chains derived from one specimen sequenced in a study of T cell changes during pregnancy in multiple sclerosis. Repertoires were generated with immunoSEQ multiplex PCR, while TCRdb's copy carries only in-frame clones and drops some. The sample lists tens of thousands of clones, roughly 90% occurring once. The source was CD4+ T cells from peripheral blood mononuclear cells, collected after pregnancy. These receptor sequences come from a female donor in good health, enrolled as a control in a pregnancy study.

V gene TRBV21-1 combines with J gene TRBJ1-1; TRBD1, the D gene given by the table, was not confirmed from the DNA. TRBV21-1 is recorded as a pseudogene. The CDR3 spans 15 residues. The CDR3 here is CASSYPGTSNTEAFF. In DNA form, the CDR3 reads TGTGCCAGCAGCTACCCCGGGACATCGAACACTGAAGCTTTCTTT.

The sample holds a few counts of this clone. The chain links TRBV19 to TRBJ1-6, with 9 bases fitting TRBD1. The CDR3 loop spans 14 amino acids. CDR1 LNHDA and CDR2 SQIVND come from the germline V gene (reference sequence). Trimming cost V 7 bases and J 9 bases; bases outside gene matches: 7. CDR3 amino acids: CASTGTGPGSPLHF. The CDR3 coding sequence is TGTGCCAGTACCGGGACAGGGCCGGGTTCACCCCTCCACTTT.

This sequence joins TRBV5-4 and TRBJ2-7; the match to TRBD1 covers 7 bases. This CDR3 is 14 amino acids long. Trimming removed 2 bases from V and 2 bases from J; junction bases left unmatched: 4. Germline V CDR1 and CDR2: SGHNT, YYREEE (reference sequence). The CDR3 nucleotides are TGTGCCAGCAGCTTCCAGGACAGGACCTACGAGCAGTACTTC. Translated, it gives CASSFQDRTYEQYF.